This is a list of T cell receptor beta chains from one sample in a study of T cells after yellow fever vaccination. TCRdb reanalysed the 5' RACE reads using MiXCR and keeps one entry per CDR3 protein. Among roughly 250,000 distinct CDR3 sequences, 10% to 15% were seen once, and the ten largest hold roughly 0.5%. Material: CD4+ T cells sorted from PBMCs, obtained 45 days after the yellow fever booster vaccination. The source of these receptors is a man younger than 40 who received the YFV17D yellow fever vaccine. Each CDR3 is given with its conserved first and last residue. D genes are given only for firm matches. Clone size is given for some rows only: seen once, a few or many times, or a class if the clone is expanded.

v_gene	j_gene	d_gene	abundance	CDR3nt	CDR3aa
TRBV5-5	TRBJ2-1	NA	many	TGTGCCAGCAGCCAAGACGGAATCTACAATGAGCAGTTCTTC	CASSQDGIYNEQFF
TRBV18	TRBJ1-2	TRBD1	NA	TGTGCCAGCTCACCCGGGACAGGGGTTAACTATGGCTACACCTTC	CASSPGTGVNYGYTF
TRBV20-1	TRBJ2-5	TRBD1	many	TGCAGTGCTAGTGCGGTCTACAGGGGCCTCGTAGAGACCCAGTACTTC	CSASAVYRGLVETQYF
TRBV11-2	TRBJ2-1	TRBD2	many	TGTGCCAGCAGCTTATCTAGCGGGAGGGCGGGGAATGAGCAGTTCTTC	CASSLSSGRAGNEQFF
TRBV15	TRBJ2-5	TRBD1	few	TGTGCCACCAGCAGAGGCCCGACAGGGGGCGTTCAGACCCAGTACTTC	CATSRGPTGGVQTQYF
TRBV20-1	TRBJ2-7	NA	NA	TGCAGTGCTAGAGAGGGCGGGGCCCCCTACGAGCAGTACTTC	CSAREGGAPYEQYF
TRBV12-3/TRBV12-4	TRBJ1-4	NA	NA	TGTGCCAGCAGGCAGGTTAATGAAAAACTGTTTTTT	CASRQVNEKLFF
TRBV3-1	TRBJ1-1	NA	few	TGTGCCAGCAGCCAAAGATATGGAGGCACTGAAGCTTTCTTT	CASSQRYGGTEAFF
TRBV12-3/TRBV12-4	TRBJ1-1	NA	NA	TGTGCCAGCATCCGGACAAACACTGAAGCTTTCTTT	CASIRTNTEAFF
TRBV24-1	TRBJ2-3	NA	many	TGTGCCACCAGTGATTGGGGGGTCAGCACAGATACGCAGTATTTT	CATSDWGVSTDTQYF
TRBV12-3/TRBV12-4	TRBJ1-5	TRBD1	many	TGTGCCAGCAACCTGGCGGACAGGATGAATCAGCCCCAGCATTTT	CASNLADRMNQPQHF
TRBV12-5	TRBJ1-1	NA	NA	TGTGCTAGTGGCCGGGACGGTCTTGACACTGAAGCTTTCTTT	CASGRDGLDTEAFF
TRBV12-3/TRBV12-4	TRBJ1-3	NA	many	TGTGCCAGCAGCTTCGGGGGCTCCGGAAACACCATATATTTT	CASSFGGSGNTIYF
TRBV11-2	TRBJ2-1	NA	few	TGTGCCAGCAGCTCCCGGACCCGCAATGAGCAGTTCTTC	CASSSRTRNEQFF
TRBV6-1	TRBJ1-2	NA	NA	TGTGCCAGCAGGCCGTGGAGGGCTGATAACTATGGCTACACCTTC	CASRPWRADNYGYTF
TRBV2	TRBJ2-3	TRBD2	NA	TGTGCCAGCAGTAGTCTGGGACTAGCGGTCGGAGATACGCAGTATTTT	CASSSLGLAVGDTQYF
TRBV27	TRBJ2-4	TRBD1	NA	TGTGCCAGCAGTTTAATGACAGGGGGCAGAAACATTCAGTACTTC	CASSLMTGGRNIQYF
TRBV12-3/TRBV12-4	TRBJ2-7	TRBD1	NA	TGTGCCAGCAGTTTTACGGACAGGGGAAGTGAGCAGTACTTC	CASSFTDRGSEQYF
TRBV7-2	TRBJ2-1	NA	NA	TGTGCCAGCAGCCCGGCGGGTTCCAATGAGCAGTTCTTC	CASSPAGSNEQFF
TRBV4-2	TRBJ2-4	TRBD1	many	TGTGCCAGCAGCCAGACAGGGTCGGAAAACATTCAGTACTTC	CASSQTGSENIQYF
TRBV7-2	TRBJ1-5	NA	NA	TGTGCCAGCAGCTCCGGAAGGCCTTTAAATCAGCCCCAGCATTTT	CASSSGRPLNQPQHF
TRBV5-1	TRBJ2-7	TRBD1	few	TGCGCCAGCAGCTTGTTACAGGGGACCTACGAGCAGTACTTC	CASSLLQGTYEQYF
TRBV20-1	TRBJ2-7	NA	few	TGCAGTGCTAGTGCGGGCAGGGAGCAGTACTTC	CSASAGREQYF
TRBV18	TRBJ2-7	TRBD2	few	TGTGCCAGCTCACCAAGCGGGAGGGGACCCGAGCAGTACTTC	CASSPSGRGPEQYF
TRBV6-2/TRBV6-3	TRBJ1-5	NA	NA	TGTGCCAGCAGTTACAGTGGTTCGGGTGGAGGACAGCCCCAGCATTTT	CASSYSGSGGGQPQHF
TRBV11-2	TRBJ2-7	TRBD2	few	TGTGCCAGCAGCTTGCGTGGACTAGCGGGAGACGAGCAGTACTTC	CASSLRGLAGDEQYF